These 32 T cell receptor beta chains were all obtained from the same sample, sequenced in a study of shared clonotypes between healthy human individuals (TCRdb year 2020). Library method: the immunoSEQ multiplex PCR assay. TCRdb stores this immuneACCESS table with in-frame sequences only. Part of the clones is absent; in the studies checked, under half of the shortfall reflects unresolved V genes, and no reason is known for the rest. Within this sample are about a million clones, with approximately 70% of them counted one time only. Of the sample, approximately 1.5% falls within the top ten clones. Input material: memory CD4+ T cells sorted from blood. The cell subset or site label, as the study defines it: CD45RA-negative fraction. Receptors originate from a man between 18 and 35 years old in good health.

The chain couples TRBV5-4 to TRBJ2-7, with 7 bases fitting TRBD1. Germline CDR1 reads SGHNT; CDR2 reads YYREEE (reference sequence). There are 16 residues in the CDR3. Trimming cost V 3 bases and J 0 bases; bases outside gene matches: 9. CDR3 sequence: CASSSTGLLGSYEQYF. In nucleotides, the CDR3 is TGTGCCAGCAGCTCGACAGGGTTATTAGGCTCCTACGAGCAGTACTTC.

J is TRBJ2-3 and V is TRBV25-1; D is unclear. The CDR3 is 14 amino acids. Trimming removed 4 bases at V and 0 bases at J, with 8 bases between. Germline V gene lookup returns CDR1 MGHDK and CDR2 SYGVNS. DNA for the CDR3: TGTGCCAGCAGTGGTAGAATCAGCACAGATACGCAGTATTTT. It specifies CASSGRISTDTQYF. Full variable domain (remainder filled in from reference TRBV25-1 and TRBJ2-3): EADIYQTPRYLVIGTGKKITLECSQTMGHDKMYWYQQDPGMELHLIHYSYGVNSTEKGDLSSESTVSRIRTEHFPLTLESARPSHTSQYLCASSGRISTDTQYFGPGTRLTVL.

The chain uses TRBV18 and TRBJ2-5, with 9 nucleotides matching TRBD2. Germline-derived CDR1 and CDR2 are KGHSH and LQKENI. V lost 0 bases, J lost 5 bases, and 7 bases stayed unmatched. The CDR3 runs 16 residues. The chain's CDR3 is CASSPPGREGLETQYF. The CDR3, as DNA: TGTGCCAGCTCACCACCGGGGCGGGAGGGCCTCGAGACCCAGTACTTC. The full variable domain, with the rest looked up from reference TRBV18 and TRBJ2-5, is NAGVMQNPRHLVRRRGQEARLRCSPMKGHSHVYWYRQLPEEGLKFMVYLQKENIIDESGMPKERFSAEFPKEGPSILRIQQVVRGDSAAYFCASSPPGREGLETQYFGPGTRLLVL.

In its sample, this clone was seen a few times. The chain combines TRBV5-1 with TRBJ2-3; D is possibly TRBD1 (6 bases). The CDR3 loop spans 14 amino acids. From germline, CDR1 is SGHRS and CDR2 YFSETQ. V lost 5 bases to trimming and J lost 4 bases, with 14 bases between them. The CDR3 nucleotides are TGCGCCAGCAGGAAACAGGGATTCCCAGATACGCAGTATTTT. It yields the protein CASRKQGFPDTQYF.

The rearrangement joins TRBV5-4 to TRBJ2-2, with 8 bases fitting TRBD2. V trimming: 1 base; J trimming: 4 bases; junction bases outside the gene matches: 3. Looked up from germline, CDR1 is SGHNT and CDR2 is YYREEE (reference sequence). The CDR3 is made up of 15 amino acids. CDR3 protein: CASSLTGGGTGELFF. DNA of the CDR3: TGTGCCAGCAGCTTGACGGGAGGGGGCACCGGGGAGCTGTTTTTT.

The rearrangement uses TRBV12-5 and TRBJ2-2; D uncertain. Germline CDR1 LGHNT, CDR2 FRNRAP. V lost 2 bases, J lost 5 bases, and 6 bases lay in between. The CDR3 totals 13 residues. The CDR3 DNA follows: TGTGCTAGTGGTTTGAGGGTGACCGGGGAGCTGTTTTTT. Translating it yields CASGLRVTGELFF.

The sample holds one count of this clone. The chain couples TRBV6-5 to TRBJ1-5; the D gene is possibly TRBD1 (5 bases). Trimming took off 0 bases at V and 3 bases at J, with 9 bases between the two ends. CDR3 size: 15 residues. CDR1 and CDR2 from the germline V gene are MNHEY and SVGAGI. The CDR3 DNA follows: TGTGCCAGCAGTTACTCGGGGGTGGTCAATCAGCCCCAGCATTTT. This sequence encodes CASSYSGVVNQPQHF.

On this clone itself: A single base separates this from a much larger clone, so it may be a read error. The J gene is TRBJ2-5, the V gene TRBV7-8; perhaps TRBD2 as D (6 bases). The V and J ends lost 5 bases and 1 base respectively, with 8 bases between them. Germline CDR1 SGHVS, CDR2 FQNEAQ. CDR3 length equals 13 residues. CDR3 loop: CASSPGLQETQYF. DNA of the CDR3: TGTGCCAGCAGCCCGGGACTCCAAGAGACCCAGTACTTC. Using reference TRBV7-8 and TRBJ2-5 for the parts outside the CDR3, the full variable domain is GAGVSQSPRYKVAKRGQDVALRCDPISGHVSLFWYQQALGQGPEFLTYFQNEAQLDKSGLPSDRFFAERPEGSVSTLKIQRTQQEDSAVYLCASSPGLQETQYFGPGTRLLVL.

The chain combines TRBV19 with TRBJ1-2, with D perhaps TRBD1 (5 bases). The germline CDR1 and CDR2 sequences are LNHDA and SQIVND (reference sequence). The CDR3 is 13 amino acids. The V and J ends lost 3 bases and 3 bases respectively, with 8 bases between them. The CDR3 DNA is TGTGCCAGTAGTATTGGGGCGCACTATGGCTACACCTTC. Protein: CASSIGAHYGYTF. The whole variable domain, remainder taken from reference TRBV19 and TRBJ1-2, is DGGITQSPKYLFRKEGQNVTLSCEQNLNHDAMYWYRQDPGQGLRLIYYSQIVNDFQKGDIAEGYSVSREKKESFPLTVTSAQKNPTAFYLCASSIGAHYGYTFGSGTRLTVV.

This chain joins TRBV7-9 and TRBJ1-5; TRBD1 aligns across 8 bases. The CDR3 is 16 amino acids. The germline CDR1 and CDR2 sequences are SEHNR and FQNEAQ (reference sequence). V lost 7 bases to trimming and J lost 0 bases; unmatched junction nucleotides: 8. In DNA form, the CDR3 reads TGTGCCAGCACCCACGAGACAGGGGATAGCAATCAGCCCCAGCATTTT. Its translation: CASTHETGDSNQPQHF.

The J gene is TRBJ1-5, the V gene TRBV28, with TRBD1 matching 8 bases. J gave up 4 bases and V 3 bases, and 5 bases lay outside the gene matches. Germline lookup yields CDR1 MDHEN and CDR2 SYDVKM. This CDR3 is built from 15 residues. The CDR3 region is CASSLSGGPNQPQHF. DNA for the CDR3: TGTGCCAGCAGTTTGTCAGGGGGCCCTAATCAGCCCCAGCATTTT.

The V gene is TRBV6-4, the J gene TRBJ2-3; tentative D call: TRBD2 (5 bases). The CDR3 sequence is 16 residues long. Trimming left V 5 bases short and J 1 base short, with 16 bases between. CDR1 MRHNA and CDR2 SNTAGT come from the germline V gene. CDR3 coding DNA: TGTGCCAGCAGTTATCAACCGAACGGGGGCACAGATACGCAGTATTTT. It yields the protein CASSYQPNGGTDTQYF.

In regard to this clone: Within the sample, other DNA sequences also encode this same CDR3. The gene calls are TRBV6-6 and TRBJ1-6, with 9 positions matching TRBD1. CDR3 length: 14 residues. V was pared by 6 bases and J by 7 bases, with 4 bases of the junction left unmatched. CDR1 and CDR2 (germline): MNHNY, SVGAGI (reference sequence). The CDR3 sequence: CASRGTGSNSPLHF. The DNA of the CDR3 is TGTGCCAGCAGGGGGACAGGGAGCAATTCACCCCTCCACTTT.

This sequence joins TRBV6-6 and TRBJ1-1; no firm D call. The V and J ends lost 6 bases and 10 bases respectively, with 9 bases between them. CDR1 MNHNY and CDR2 SVGAGI come from the germline V gene (reference sequence). The CDR3 loop spans 10 amino acids. CDR3 amino acids: CASRDLGAFF. CDR3 bases: TGTGCCAGCAGGGACCTGGGAGCTTTCTTT.

This clone was detected only a few times. The chain recombines TRBV19 with TRBJ1-6, with TRBD1 matching over 8 bases. The CDR3 totals 15 residues. V was pared by 6 bases and J by 5 bases, with 6 bases of the junction left unmatched. CDR1 LNHDA and CDR2 SQIVND come from the germline V gene (reference sequence). The CDR3 loop is CASRPDRGNNSPLHF. As DNA, the CDR3 is TGTGCCAGTAGGCCTGACAGGGGCAATAATTCACCCCTCCACTTT.

This chain links TRBV5-4 with TRBJ2-1; 14 nucleotides match TRBD2. There are 15 residues in the CDR3. CDR1 and CDR2 (germline): SGHNT, YYREEE (reference sequence). J was trimmed by 7 bases and V by 4 bases; bases with no gene match: 4. The CDR3 region is CASSPGTSGGNEQFF. Here the CDR3 DNA reads TGTGCCAGCAGCCCCGGGACTAGCGGGGGTAATGAGCAGTTCTTC.

This chain connects TRBV18 to TRBJ1-6; D is unresolved. V lost 3 bases and J 8 bases, leaving 8 bases between the germline ends. CDR1 is KGHSH, CDR2 LQKENI, per germline. The CDR3 is 13 residues long. The DNA for the CDR3 is TGTGCCAGCTCACCTAACTCGGATTCACCCCTCCACTTT. Amino acid sequence: CASSPNSDSPLHF.

V gene TRBV5-1 combines with J gene TRBJ1-2; the D gene is possibly TRBD1 (5 bases). V was pared by 0 bases and J by 5 bases, with 11 bases between. Germline values: CDR1 SGHRS, CDR2 YFSETQ. CDR3 length equals 14 residues. CDR3 in DNA: TGCGCCAGCAGCTTGGCGGGGACTGCTTATGGCTACACCTTC. Residues: CASSLAGTAYGYTF.

This clone has just a few counts. The chain joins TRBV27 to TRBJ1-5; D not certain. The CDR3 contains 14 residues. V was clipped by 4 bases and J by 0 bases, with 7 bases between them. CDR1 is MNHEY and CDR2 is SMNVEV in the germline V gene (reference sequence). The CDR3 DNA reads as TGTGCCAGCAGTTCAGCGTATAGCAATCAGCCCCAGCATTTT. This translates into CASSSAYSNQPQHF.

This sequence joins TRBV6-5 and TRBJ1-2; D is ambiguous. The CDR3 loop spans 16 amino acids. CDR1 and CDR2 (germline): MNHEY, SVGAGI. V gave up 0 bases and J gave up 4 bases, with 15 bases separating them. CDR3 amino acids: CASSYSSGRSSYGYTF. The CDR3 nucleotides are TGTGCCAGCAGTTACTCGAGCGGACGTTCGAGCTATGGCTACACCTTC.

This clone came up many times. The chain employs TRBV29-1 and TRBJ2-7, with 10 bases matching TRBD2. J lost 4 bases, V lost 6 bases, and 3 bases had no gene match. Germline values: CDR1 SQVTM, CDR2 ANQGSEA. This CDR3 region has 12 residues. CDR3 amino acids: CSVGTSVYEQYF. The CDR3 DNA sequence: TGCAGCGTCGGGACTAGCGTTTACGAGCAGTACTTC.

This clone was observed once. The V gene is TRBV19, the J gene TRBJ1-1, with D unresolved. The CDR3 consists of 13 residues. Between the trimmed V and J ends, which lost 6 bases and 6 bases, there was a span of 14 bases. Per the germline V gene, CDR1 is LNHDA and CDR2 is SQIVND (reference sequence). The CDR3 DNA follows: TGTGCCAGTAGGCACAAGCCAAAGGCTGAAGCTTTCTTT. Translating it yields CASRHKPKAEAFF.

This chain uses TRBV19 with TRBJ2-2; D might be TRBD2 (7 bases). With 5 bases removed from V and 3 bases from J, the gap between germline ends came to 22 bases. This CDR3 has 18 amino acids. Germline CDR1 and CDR2: LNHDA and SQIVND (reference sequence). This chain's CDR3 is CASSSRLGGRTDTGELFF. The CDR3 DNA follows: TGTGCCAGTAGTTCAAGGCTCGGGGGGCGAACTGACACCGGGGAGCTGTTTTTT.

The V and J genes are TRBV30 and TRBJ1-6, with 9 bases that match TRBD1. The junction had 17 bases not matched to a gene; V was cut back by 3 bases and J by 14 bases. This CDR3 is 16 amino acids long. CDR1 and CDR2 (germline): GTSNPN, SVGIG (reference sequence). The CDR3: CAWSQKTGQGSSALHF. The CDR3 nucleotides read TGTGCCTGGAGCCAAAAAACCGGACAGGGGAGTTCTGCCCTCCACTTT.

The V gene is TRBV5-1, the J gene TRBJ2-5; 9 nucleotides match TRBD1. V lost 3 bases and J lost 4; bases outside the gene matches: 1. This CDR3 has 13 amino acids. Germline V gene data show CDR1 as SGHRS and CDR2 as YFSETQ. CDR3: CASSSQGAETQYF. DNA for the CDR3: TGCGCCAGCAGCTCACAGGGGGCAGAGACCCAGTACTTC. Full variable domain (outside the CDR3, taken from reference TRBV5-1 and TRBJ2-5): KAGVTQTPRYLIKTRGQQVTLSCSPISGHRSVSWYQQTPGQGLQFLFEYFSETQRNKGNFPGRFSGRQFSNSRSEMNVSTLELGDSALYLCASSSQGAETQYFGPGTRLLVL.

This clone was seen only once. The rearrangement joins TRBV30 to TRBJ2-3, with a weak D call TRBD1 (5 bases). Trimming shortened V by 1 base and J by 11 bases, and 10 bases separated the two germline ends. This CDR3 has 11 amino acids. Germline loops: CDR1 GTSNPN, CDR2 SVGIG (reference sequence). The CDR3 region has the DNA TGTGCCTGGAGTGAGTCGGACAAGCAGTATTTT. Amino acids: CAWSESDKQYF.

This clone was observed a few times. V gene TRBV30 combines with J gene TRBJ1-4; maybe TRBD1 (6 bases). The CDR3 totals 13 residues. From germline, CDR1 is GTSNPN and CDR2 SVGIG (reference sequence). V gave up 4 bases and J gave up 2 bases, with 8 bases separating them. The CDR3 nucleotides are TGTGCCTGGAAGGGGGTGACTAATGAAAAACTGTTTTTT. Protein product: CAWKGVTNEKLFF.

Here the CDR3 DNA reads TGTGCCACCAGTAAGGAAGGGCCGGGGGCAGATACGCAGTATTTT. Its translation: CATSKEGPGADTQYF. This chain connects TRBV15 to TRBJ2-3; tentatively, D is TRBD2 (6 bases). Germline V CDR1 and CDR2: LNHNV, YYDKDF (reference sequence). The CDR3 runs to 15 residues. Trimming stripped 6 bases from V and 4 bases from J, with 17 bases between.

This clone was seen a few times. Other DNA sequences in this specimen translate into the identical CDR3. The chain uses TRBV9 and TRBJ2-2; D not certain. The germline V gene encodes CDR1 SGDLS and CDR2 YYNGEE. This CDR3 region has 15 residues. V lost 0 bases and J lost 0, with 6 bases in between. The CDR3 DNA follows: TGTGCCAGCAGCGTAGATTTAGCGAACACCGGGGAGCTGTTTTTT. Its translation is CASSVDLANTGELFF.

Comments on this clone: At one boundary the junction diverges from the germline segment, which might be a read error. J is TRBJ1-4 and V is TRBV28; D gene ambiguous. The CDR3 length is 14 residues. Germline V lookup: CDR1 MDHEN, CDR2 SYDVKM. The CDR3: CASSLSTGREKLFF. CDR3 DNA: TGTGCCAGCAGCTTATCTACTGGACGTGAAAAACTGTTTTTT.

This clone was seen a few times. This chain joins TRBV20-1 and TRBJ1-1; D might be TRBD1 (6 bases). The germline V and J ends were trimmed by 3 bases and 10 bases, with 12 bases remaining between them. The CDR3 spans 11 residues. Germline assignment: CDR1 DFQATT and CDR2 SNEGSKA (reference sequence). CDR3 DNA sequence: TGCAGTGCTAGCGGGTTCAGGGGAGCTTTCTTT. It specifies CSASGFRGAFF.

J is TRBJ1-1 and V is TRBV5-1; 7 bases are shared with TRBD1. With 5 bases clipped from V and 1 base from J, the junction kept 5 bases outside the gene matches. CDR1 is SGHRS and CDR2 is YFSETQ in the germline V gene. This CDR3 comprises 14 residues. CDR3 region: CASSPEGANTEAFF. In nucleotides, the CDR3 is TGCGCCAGCAGTCCCGAGGGGGCGAACACTGAAGCTTTCTTT.